This T cell receptor (beta chain) was identified during a study of beta chain features in type 1 diabetes. V was pared by 9 bases and J by 10 bases, with 16 bases of the junction left unmatched. This CDR3 spans 15 amino acids. CDR1 and CDR2 (germline): SGHRS, YFSETQ. A word on this clone: Its matching antigen is unknown.

Points from the study as a whole: No resolution was reached here on whether HLA type influences TCRB rearrangement. With patients and controls alike, PCR might favor shorter templates to an equal degree. A moderate, significant TCRB CDR3 shortening appeared in type 1 diabetes across four CD4+ subsets. When VDJ junctions were examined, type 1 diabetes patients showed fewer insertions and more deletions.

The authors reverse transcribed all of the isolated RNA, so sequencing captured expressed TCRB transcripts. TCRdb keeps only in-frame clones here, not all; method: immunoSEQ multiplex PCR. The data show approximately 240,000 clones, roughly 17% seen once. Material for sequencing was naive CD4+ T cells from blood. This sequence joins TRBV5-1 and TRBJ2-1, with 10 positions matching TRBD1. This TCR came from a man aged 25-40 years with type 1 diabetes. The CDR3 here is CATTPGQGFREEQFF. As DNA, the CDR3 is TGCGCCACCACGCCGGGACAGGGGTTTCGGGAGGAGCAGTTCTTC.